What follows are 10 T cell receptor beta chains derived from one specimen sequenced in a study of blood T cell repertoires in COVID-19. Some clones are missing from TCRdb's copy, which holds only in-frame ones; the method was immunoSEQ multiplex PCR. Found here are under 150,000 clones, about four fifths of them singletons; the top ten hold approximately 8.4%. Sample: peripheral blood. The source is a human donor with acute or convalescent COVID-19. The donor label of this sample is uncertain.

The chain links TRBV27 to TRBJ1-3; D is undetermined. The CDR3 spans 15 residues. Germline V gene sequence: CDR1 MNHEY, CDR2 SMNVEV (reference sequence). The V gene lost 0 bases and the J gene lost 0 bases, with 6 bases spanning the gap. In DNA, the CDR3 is TGTGCCAGCAGTTTATCGGCTAGCTCTGGAAACACCATATATTTT. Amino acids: CASSLSASSGNTIYF.

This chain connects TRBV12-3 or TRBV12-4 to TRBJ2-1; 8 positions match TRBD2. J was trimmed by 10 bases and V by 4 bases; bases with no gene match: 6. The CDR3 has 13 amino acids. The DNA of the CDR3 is TGTGCCAGCAGTTCCGGGGGGGCCCAGGAGCAGTTCTTC. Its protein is CASSSGGAQEQFF.

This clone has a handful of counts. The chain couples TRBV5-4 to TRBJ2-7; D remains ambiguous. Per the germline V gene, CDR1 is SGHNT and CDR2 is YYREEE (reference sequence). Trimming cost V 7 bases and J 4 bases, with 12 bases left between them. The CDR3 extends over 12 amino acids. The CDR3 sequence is CASGIDGYEQYV. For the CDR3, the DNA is TGTGCCAGCGGTATAGATGGTTACGAGCAGTACGTC.

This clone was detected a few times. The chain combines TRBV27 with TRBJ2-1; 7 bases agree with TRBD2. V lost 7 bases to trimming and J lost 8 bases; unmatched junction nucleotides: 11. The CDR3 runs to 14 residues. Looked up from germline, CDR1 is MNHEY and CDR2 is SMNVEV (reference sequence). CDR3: CASIGAGNRYEQFF. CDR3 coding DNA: TGTGCCAGCATAGGAGCGGGGAATCGGTATGAGCAGTTCTTC.

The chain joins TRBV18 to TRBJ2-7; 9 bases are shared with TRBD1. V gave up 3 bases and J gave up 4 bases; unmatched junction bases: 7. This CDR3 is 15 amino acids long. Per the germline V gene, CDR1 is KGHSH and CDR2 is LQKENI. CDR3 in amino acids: CASSPLGQGKYEQYF. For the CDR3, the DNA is TGTGCCAGCTCACCCTTGGGACAGGGAAAATACGAGCAGTACTTC.

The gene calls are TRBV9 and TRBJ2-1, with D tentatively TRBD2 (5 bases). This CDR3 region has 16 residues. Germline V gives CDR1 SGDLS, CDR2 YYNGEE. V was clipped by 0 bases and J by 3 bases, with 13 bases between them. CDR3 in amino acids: CASSVGPLAGYNEQFF. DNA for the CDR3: TGTGCCAGCAGCGTAGGGCCCCTAGCCGGCTACAATGAGCAGTTCTTC.

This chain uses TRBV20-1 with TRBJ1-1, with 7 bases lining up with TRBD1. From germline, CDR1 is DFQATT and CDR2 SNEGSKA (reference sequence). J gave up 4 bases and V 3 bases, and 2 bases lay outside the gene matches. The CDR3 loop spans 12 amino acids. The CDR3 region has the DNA TGCAGTGCTAGTACAGGGGCCACTGAAGCTTTCTTT. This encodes CSASTGATEAFF.

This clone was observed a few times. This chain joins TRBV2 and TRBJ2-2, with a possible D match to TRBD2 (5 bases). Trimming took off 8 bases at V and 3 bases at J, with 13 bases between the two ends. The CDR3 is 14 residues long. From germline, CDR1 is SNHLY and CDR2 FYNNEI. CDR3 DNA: TGTGCCAGCGGAGGATACAGTTACACCGGGGAGCTGTTTTTT. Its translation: CASGGYSYTGELFF.

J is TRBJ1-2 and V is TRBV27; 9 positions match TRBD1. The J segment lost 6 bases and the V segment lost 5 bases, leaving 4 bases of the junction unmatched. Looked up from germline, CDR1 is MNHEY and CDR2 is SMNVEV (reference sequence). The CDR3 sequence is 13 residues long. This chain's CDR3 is CASSRGQGNGYTF. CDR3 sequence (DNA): TGTGCCAGCAGTAGGGGACAGGGAAATGGCTACACCTTC.

The DNA for the CDR3 is TGTGCCAGCAGCGGAAGGGACAGCATCACAGATACGCAGTATTTT. Its protein is CASSGRDSITDTQYF. This chain links TRBV7-8 with TRBJ2-3, with 7 bases aligning to TRBD1. V lost 5 bases and J lost 2; bases outside the gene matches: 7. Germline CDR1 SGHVS, CDR2 FQNEAQ. CDR3 length: 15 residues.